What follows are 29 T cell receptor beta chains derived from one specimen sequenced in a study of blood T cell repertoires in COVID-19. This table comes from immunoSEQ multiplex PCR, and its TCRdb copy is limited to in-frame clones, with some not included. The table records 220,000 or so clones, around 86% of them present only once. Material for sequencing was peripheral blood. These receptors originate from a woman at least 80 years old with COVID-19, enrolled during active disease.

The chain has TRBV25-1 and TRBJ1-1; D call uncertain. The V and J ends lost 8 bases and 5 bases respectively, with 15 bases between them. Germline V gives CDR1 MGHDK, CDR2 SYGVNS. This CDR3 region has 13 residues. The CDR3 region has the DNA TGTGCCAGCCGCCCCTCGGGGTCGACTGAAGCTTTCTTT. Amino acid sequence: CASRPSGSTEAFF.

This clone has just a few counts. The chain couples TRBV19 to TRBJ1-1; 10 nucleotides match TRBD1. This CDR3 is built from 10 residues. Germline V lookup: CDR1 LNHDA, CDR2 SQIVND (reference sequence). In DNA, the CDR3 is TGTGGGACAGGGGGAACTGAAGCTTTCTTT. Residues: CGTGGTEAFF.

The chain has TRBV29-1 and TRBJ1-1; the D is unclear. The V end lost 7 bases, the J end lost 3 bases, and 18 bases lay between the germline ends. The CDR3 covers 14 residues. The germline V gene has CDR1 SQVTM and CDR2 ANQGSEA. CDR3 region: CSAIRPSRDTEAFF. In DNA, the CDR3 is TGCAGCGCCATAAGACCCTCACGGGACACTGAAGCTTTCTTT.

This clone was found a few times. The CDR3 reads CASQFSGDKEETQYF. DNA of the CDR3: TGTGCCAGCCAATTTAGCGGGGACAAAGAAGAGACCCAGTACTTC. The chain carries TRBV6-5 and TRBJ2-5; 8 bases line up with TRBD2. The V and J ends lost 8 bases and 3 bases, in that order; junction bases with no gene match: 11. The CDR3 is 15 amino acids. Per germline, CDR1 MNHEY and CDR2 SVGAGI.

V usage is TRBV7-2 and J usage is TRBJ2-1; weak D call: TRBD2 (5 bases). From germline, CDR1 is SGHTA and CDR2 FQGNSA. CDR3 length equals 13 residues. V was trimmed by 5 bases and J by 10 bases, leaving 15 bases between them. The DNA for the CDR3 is TGTGCCAGCAGCGAGAGGGCGGTGGGAGAGCAGTTCTTC. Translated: CASSERAVGEQFF. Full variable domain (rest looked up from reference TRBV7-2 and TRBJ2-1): GAGVSQSPSNKVTEKGKDVELRCDPISGHTALYWYRQSLGQGLEFLIYFQGNSAPDKSGLPSDRFSAERTGGSVSTLTIQRTQQEDSAVYLCASSERAVGEQFFGPGTRLTVL.

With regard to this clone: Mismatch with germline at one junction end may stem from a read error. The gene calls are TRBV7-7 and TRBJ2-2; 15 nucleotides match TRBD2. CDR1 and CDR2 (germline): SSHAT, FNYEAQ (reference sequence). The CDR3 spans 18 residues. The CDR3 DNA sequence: TGTGCTAGCAAGGGACTAGCGGGAGGAGAGAAGTGGACCGGGGAGCTGTTTTTT. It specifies CASKGLAGGEKWTGELFF.

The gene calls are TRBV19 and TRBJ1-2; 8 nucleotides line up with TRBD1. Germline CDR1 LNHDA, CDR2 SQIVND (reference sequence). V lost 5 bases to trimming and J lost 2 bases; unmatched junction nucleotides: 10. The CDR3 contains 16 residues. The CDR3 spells CASSAYGTGTNYGYTF. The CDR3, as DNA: TGTGCCAGTAGTGCTTACGGGACAGGAACAAACTATGGCTACACCTTC.

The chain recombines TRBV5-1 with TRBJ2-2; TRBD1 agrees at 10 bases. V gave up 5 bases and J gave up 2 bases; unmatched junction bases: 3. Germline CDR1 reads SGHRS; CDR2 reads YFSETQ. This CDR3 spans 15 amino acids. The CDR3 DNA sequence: TGCGCCAGCAGACTGACAGGGGGCAACACCGGGGAGCTGTTTTTT. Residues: CASRLTGGNTGELFF.

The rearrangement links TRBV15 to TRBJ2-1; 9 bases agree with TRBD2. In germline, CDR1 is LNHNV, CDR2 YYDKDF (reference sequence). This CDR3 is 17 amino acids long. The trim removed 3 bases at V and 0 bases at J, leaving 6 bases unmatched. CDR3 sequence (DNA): TGTGCCACCAGCAGCGACCTTAGCGGGAGCTCCTACAATGAGCAGTTCTTC. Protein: CATSSDLSGSSYNEQFF. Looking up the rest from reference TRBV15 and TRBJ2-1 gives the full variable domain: DAMVIQNPRYQVTQFGKPVTLSCSQTLNHNVMYWYQQKSSQAPKLLFHYYDKDFNNEADTPDNFQSRRPNTSFCFLDIRSPGLGDTAMYLCATSSDLSGSSYNEQFFGPGTRLTVL.

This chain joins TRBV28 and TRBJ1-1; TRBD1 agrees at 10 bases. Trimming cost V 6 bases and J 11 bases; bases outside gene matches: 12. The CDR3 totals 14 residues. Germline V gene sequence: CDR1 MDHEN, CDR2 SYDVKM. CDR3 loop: CASSLYRDRGIAFF. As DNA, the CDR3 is TGTGCCAGCAGCCTTTACCGGGACAGGGGTATTGCTTTCTTT. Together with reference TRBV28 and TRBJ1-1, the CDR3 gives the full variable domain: DVKVTQSSRYLVKRTGEKVFLECVQDMDHENMFWYRQDPGLGLRLIYFSYDVKMKEKGDIPEGYSVSREKKERFSLILESASTNQTSMYLCASSLYRDRGIAFFGQGTRLTVV.

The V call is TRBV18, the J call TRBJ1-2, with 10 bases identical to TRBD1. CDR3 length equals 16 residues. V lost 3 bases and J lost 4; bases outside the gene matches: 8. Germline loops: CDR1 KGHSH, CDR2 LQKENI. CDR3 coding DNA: TGTGCCAGCTCACCCCCGGACAGGGGGTCCCCCTATGGCTACACCTTC. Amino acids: CASSPPDRGSPYGYTF.

CDR3 residues: CASSYAPGGSYGYTF. DNA for the CDR3: TGTGCCAGCAGTTACGCGCCAGGGGGTTCCTATGGCTACACCTTC. The chain is built from TRBV6-5 and TRBJ1-2, with 7 bases that match TRBD1. This CDR3 is built from 15 residues. Losses at the gene ends were 2 bases for V and 4 bases for J; bases not matched to a gene: 7. Germline assignment: CDR1 MNHEY and CDR2 SVGAGI.

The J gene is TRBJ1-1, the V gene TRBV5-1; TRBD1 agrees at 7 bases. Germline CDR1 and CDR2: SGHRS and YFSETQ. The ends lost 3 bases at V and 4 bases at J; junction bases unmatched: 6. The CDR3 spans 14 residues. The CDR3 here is CASSWSRDSTEAFF. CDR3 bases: TGCGCCAGCAGCTGGAGCCGGGACAGCACTGAAGCTTTCTTT.

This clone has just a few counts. This CDR3 reads CASSLDRGNTEAFF. The CDR3 bases are TGTGCCAGCAGCTTGGACCGAGGTAACACTGAAGCTTTCTTT. The chain joins TRBV5-4 to TRBJ1-1, with no clear D. CDR1 and CDR2 (germline): SGHNT, YYREEE (reference sequence). The CDR3 length is 14 residues. Trimming took off 0 bases at V and 2 bases at J, with 8 bases between the two ends.

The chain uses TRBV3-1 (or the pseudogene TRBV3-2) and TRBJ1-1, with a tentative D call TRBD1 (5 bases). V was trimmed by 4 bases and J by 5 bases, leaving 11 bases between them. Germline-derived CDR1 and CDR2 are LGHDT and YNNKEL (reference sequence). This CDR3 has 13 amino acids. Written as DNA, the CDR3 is TGTGCCAGCAGCCGAAGTGGGGGGACTGAAGCTTTCTTT. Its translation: CASSRSGGTEAFF.

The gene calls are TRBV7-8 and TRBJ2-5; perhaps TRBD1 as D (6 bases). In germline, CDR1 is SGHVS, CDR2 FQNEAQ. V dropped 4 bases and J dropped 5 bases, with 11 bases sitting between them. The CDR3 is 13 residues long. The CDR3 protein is CASSSQGVETQYF. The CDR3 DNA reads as TGTGCCAGCAGCTCACAGGGTGTTGAGACCCAGTACTTC.

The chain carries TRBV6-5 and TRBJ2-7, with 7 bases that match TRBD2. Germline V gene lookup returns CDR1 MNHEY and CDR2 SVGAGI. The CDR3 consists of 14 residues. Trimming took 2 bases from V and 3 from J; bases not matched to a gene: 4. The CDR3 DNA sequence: TGTGCCAGCAGTTACGGACTAGAGGGCTACGAGCAGTACTTC. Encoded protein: CASSYGLEGYEQYF.

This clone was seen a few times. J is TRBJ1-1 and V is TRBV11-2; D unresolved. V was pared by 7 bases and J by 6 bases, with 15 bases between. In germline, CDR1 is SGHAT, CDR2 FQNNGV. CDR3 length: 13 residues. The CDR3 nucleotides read TGTGCCAGCACCTTCGAGGGTATCGCTGAAGCTTTCTTT. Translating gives CASTFEGIAEAFF.

The CDR3 spells CASSLNRNTGELFF. The CDR3 DNA reads as TGTGCCAGCAGCTTAAACAGGAACACCGGGGAGCTGTTTTTT. The chain couples TRBV7-3 to TRBJ2-2; D unresolved. The CDR3 has 14 amino acids. V was trimmed by 1 base and J by 1 base, leaving 4 bases between them. Germline CDR1 reads SGHTA; CDR2 reads FQGTGA. The full variable domain, in which reference TRBV7-3 and TRBJ2-2 provide the parts outside the CDR3, is GAGVSQTPSNKVTEKGKYVELRCDPISGHTALYWYRQSLGQGPEFLIYFQGTGAADDSGLPNDRFFAVRPEGSVSTLKIQRTERGDSAVYLCASSLNRNTGELFFGEGSRLTVL.

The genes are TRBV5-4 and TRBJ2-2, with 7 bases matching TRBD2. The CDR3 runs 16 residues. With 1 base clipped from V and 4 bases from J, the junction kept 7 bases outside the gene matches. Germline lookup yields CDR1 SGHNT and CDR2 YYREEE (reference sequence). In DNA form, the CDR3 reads TGTGCCAGCAGCTTGCCTGGACTAGGCTCCACCGGGGAGCTGTTTTTT. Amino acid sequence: CASSLPGLGSTGELFF.

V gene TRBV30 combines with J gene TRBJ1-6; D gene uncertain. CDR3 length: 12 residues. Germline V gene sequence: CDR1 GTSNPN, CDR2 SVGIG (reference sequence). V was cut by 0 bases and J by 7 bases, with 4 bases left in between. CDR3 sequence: CAWSVENSPLHF. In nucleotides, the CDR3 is TGTGCCTGGAGTGTAGAGAATTCACCCCTCCACTTT.

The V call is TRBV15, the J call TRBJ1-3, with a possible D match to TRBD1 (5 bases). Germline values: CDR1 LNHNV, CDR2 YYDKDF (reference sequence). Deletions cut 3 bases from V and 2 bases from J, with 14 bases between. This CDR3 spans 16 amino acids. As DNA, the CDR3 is TGTGCCACCAGCAGCCGCCAGGGTATAACTGGAAACACCATATATTTT. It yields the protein CATSSRQGITGNTIYF.

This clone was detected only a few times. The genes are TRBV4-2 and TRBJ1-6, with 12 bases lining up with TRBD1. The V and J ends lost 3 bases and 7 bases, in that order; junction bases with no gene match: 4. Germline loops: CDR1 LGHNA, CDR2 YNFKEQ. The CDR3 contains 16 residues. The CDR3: CASSQGQGAQNSPLHF. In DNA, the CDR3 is TGTGCCAGCAGCCAGGGACAGGGGGCGCAGAATTCACCCCTCCACTTT.

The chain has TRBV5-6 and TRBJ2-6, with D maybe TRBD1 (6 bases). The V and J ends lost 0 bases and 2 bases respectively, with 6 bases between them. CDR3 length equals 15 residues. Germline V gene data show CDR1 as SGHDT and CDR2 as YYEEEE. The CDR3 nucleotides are TGTGCCAGCAGCTTGGGACAGGCTGGGGCCAACGTCCTGACTTTC. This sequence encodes CASSLGQAGANVLTF.

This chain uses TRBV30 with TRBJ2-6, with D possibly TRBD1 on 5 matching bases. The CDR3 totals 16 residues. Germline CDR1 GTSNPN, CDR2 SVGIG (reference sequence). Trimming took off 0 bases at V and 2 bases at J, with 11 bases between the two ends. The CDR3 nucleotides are TGTGCCTGGAGTGTACGACCCAGGGCTGGGGCCAACGTCCTGACTTTC. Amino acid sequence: CAWSVRPRAGANVLTF.

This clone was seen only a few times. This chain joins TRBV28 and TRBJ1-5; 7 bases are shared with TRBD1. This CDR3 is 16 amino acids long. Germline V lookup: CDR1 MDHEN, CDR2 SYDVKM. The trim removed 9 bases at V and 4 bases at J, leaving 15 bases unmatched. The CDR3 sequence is CASARTGFRKNQPQHF. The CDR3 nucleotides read TGTGCCAGTGCTCGGACAGGATTCAGAAAAAATCAGCCCCAGCATTTT. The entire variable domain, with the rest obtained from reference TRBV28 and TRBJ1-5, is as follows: DVKVTQSSRYLVKRTGEKVFLECVQDMDHENMFWYRQDPGLGLRLIYFSYDVKMKEKGDIPEGYSVSREKKERFSLILESASTNQTSMYLCASARTGFRKNQPQHFGDGTRLSIL.

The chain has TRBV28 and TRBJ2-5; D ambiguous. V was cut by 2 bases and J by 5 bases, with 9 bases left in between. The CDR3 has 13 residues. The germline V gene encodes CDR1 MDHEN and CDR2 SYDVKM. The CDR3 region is CASSLRLVETQYF. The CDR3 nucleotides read TGTGCCAGCAGTTTACGGTTAGTGGAGACCCAGTACTTC.

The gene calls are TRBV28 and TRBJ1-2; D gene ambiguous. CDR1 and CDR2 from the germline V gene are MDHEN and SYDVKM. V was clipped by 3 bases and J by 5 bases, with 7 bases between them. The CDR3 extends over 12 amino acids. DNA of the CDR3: TGTGCCAGCAGTTTTCGGGGATATGGCTACACCTTC. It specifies CASSFRGYGYTF.

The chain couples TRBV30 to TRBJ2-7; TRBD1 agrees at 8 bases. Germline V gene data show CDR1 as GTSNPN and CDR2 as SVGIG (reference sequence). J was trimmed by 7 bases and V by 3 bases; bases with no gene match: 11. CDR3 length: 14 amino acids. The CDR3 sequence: CAWSRGQGPSEQYF. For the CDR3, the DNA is TGTGCCTGGAGCCGAGGACAGGGCCCCTCGGAGCAGTACTTC. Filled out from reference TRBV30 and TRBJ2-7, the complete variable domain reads SQTIHQWPATLVQPVGSPLSLECTVEGTSNPNLYWYRQAAGRGLQLLFYSVGIGQISSEVPQNLSASRPQDRQFILSSKKLLLSDSGFYLCAWSRGQGPSEQYFGPGTRLTVT.